The 10 T cell receptor beta chains below all came from one sample that was sequenced in a study of OX40 agonist ivuxolimab in advanced cancers. Profiling relied on immunoSEQ multiplex PCR, and the TCRdb table lists in-frame clones only, not all of them. The sample carries about 11,000 clones, more than 70% recorded once. Material: CD4+ or CD8+ T cells sorted from blood, obtained in a trial of the OX40 agonist ivuxolimab. The receptors come from an adult with an advanced solid tumor such as melanoma, head and neck, liver or kidney cancer.

This chain connects TRBV9 to TRBJ2-1, with D perhaps TRBD2 (5 bases). Germline CDR1 and CDR2: SGDLS and YYNGEE. Trimming cost V 3 bases and J 0 bases, with 16 bases left between them. The CDR3 is made up of 17 amino acids. CDR3: CASSDDPAESSYNEQFF. The DNA of the CDR3 is TGTGCCAGCAGCGATGATCCAGCGGAAAGCTCCTACAATGAGCAGTTCTTC.

This chain joins TRBV6-9 and TRBJ2-1; D could derive from TRBD1 or TRBD2 (5 bases each). Germline V gene lookup returns CDR1 MNHGY and CDR2 SVAAGI. The V end lost 3 bases, the J end lost 6 bases, and 12 bases lay between the germline ends. The CDR3 contains 14 residues. The CDR3: CASSYTRGGNEQFF. The CDR3 DNA is TGTGCCAGCAGTTACACTAGGGGTGGCAATGAGCAGTTCTTC.

The genes are TRBV27 and TRBJ2-1, with TRBD2 as a possible D gene (5 bases). The CDR3 totals 15 residues. V was trimmed by 0 bases and J by 5 bases, leaving 11 bases between them. Germline loops: CDR1 MNHEY, CDR2 SMNVEV (reference sequence). The CDR3 DNA follows: TGTGCCAGCAGTTTATCCCCTAGCCGAGACAATGAGCAGTTCTTC. Translation: CASSLSPSRDNEQFF.

The V gene is TRBV4-1, the J gene TRBJ2-6; D not resolved. CDR1 and CDR2 from the germline V gene are MGHRA and YSYEKL. The V end was cut by 0 bases, the J end by 0 bases, with 3 bases between. The CDR3 runs 15 residues. The CDR3 loop is CASSQEGSGANVLTF. The CDR3 DNA sequence: TGCGCCAGCAGCCAAGAGGGCTCTGGGGCCAACGTCCTGACTTTC.

This clone came up once. The genes are TRBV9 and TRBJ2-1; no clear D gene. This CDR3 is built from 17 residues. The germline V gene has CDR1 SGDLS and CDR2 YYNGEE. The V end lost 1 base, the J end lost 2 bases, and 16 bases lay between the germline ends. The CDR3 loop reads CASSVNVGFIPYNEQFF. CDR3 DNA: TGTGCCAGCAGCGTAAATGTAGGGTTTATCCCCTACAATGAGCAGTTCTTC.

With regard to this clone: Compared with germline, one end of the junction differs, possibly owing to a read error. This sequence joins TRBV5-3 and TRBJ2-7; 15 nucleotides line up with TRBD2. TRBV5-3 is an open reading frame, and its role is uncertain. This CDR3 comprises 15 residues. CDR3 protein: CASSWTSGGAQEQYF. The CDR3 nucleotides are TGTGCCAGCAGCTGGACTAGCGGGGGGGCTCAAGAGCAGTACTTC.

Points on this clone: The germline gene is not matched at one end of the junction; a read error may be the cause. J is TRBJ2-3 and V is TRBV7-9; D unclear. Germline loops: CDR1 SEHNR, CDR2 FQNEAQ (reference sequence). CDR3 length equals 11 residues. This chain's CDR3 is CASSLDWFPSF. The CDR3 DNA follows: TGTGCCAGCAGCTTAGATTGGTTCCCGAGTTTT.

This chain uses TRBV4-1 with TRBJ2-5; D is unclear. The V end was cut by 1 base, the J end by 3 bases, with 9 bases between. The CDR3 consists of 14 residues. Per germline, CDR1 MGHRA and CDR2 YSYEKL. DNA for the CDR3: TGCGCCAGCAGCCAAGGACCCGGAGAAGAGACCCAGTACTTC. It specifies CASSQGPGEETQYF.

J is TRBJ2-3 and V is TRBV6-1, with 11 bases aligning to TRBD2. CDR3 size: 15 residues. V lost 5 bases and J lost 4; bases outside the gene matches: 5. Germline lookup yields CDR1 MNHNS and CDR2 SASEGT. The CDR3 loop is CASSNLAGGSDTQYF. The CDR3 DNA follows: TGTGCCAGCAGTAACCTAGCGGGGGGTTCAGATACGCAGTATTTT.

In its sample, this clone was seen a few times. This chain links TRBV11-1 with TRBJ2-7; no clear D gene. The V gene's germline CDR1 is SGHAT and CDR2 FQDESV (reference sequence). The CDR3 is 14 amino acids. V was pared by 3 bases and J by 4 bases, with 13 bases between. The CDR3 reads CASSFSGTLYEQYF. In DNA form, the CDR3 reads TGTGCCAGCAGCTTTAGTGGTACCCTATACGAGCAGTACTTC.